The entry below gives a single T cell receptor beta chain sequence along with its context. Its antigen is not known. This sample is part of a study of T-cell reconstitution after alpha-beta-depleted transplantation in children. General observations from the study: Reportedly, roughly two months post-transplant, alpha-beta T cells arose from several hundred expanded graft clones.

Deletions cut 0 bases from V and 4 bases from J, with 13 bases between. Germline V gene data show CDR1 as MNHEY and CDR2 as SVGAGI. CDR3 size: 16 residues. Preparing the TCRbeta library involved the use of unique molecular identifiers. TCRdb analysed the PCR reads with MiXCR anew, one entry per CDR3 protein. This table has about 240,000 distinct CDR3 sequences, 25% appearing once. The receptor was derived from a girl aged 2 to 9 with Fanconi anemia, due to receive a stem cell transplant. Material: PBMCs, obtained before TCRalphabeta/CD19-depleted stem cell transplant. V usage is TRBV6-5 and J usage is TRBJ1-3, with a weak D call TRBD1 (5 bases). The CDR3 region has the DNA TGTGCCAGCAGTTACTCGAGGGGCGCGGGGGGAAACACCATATATTTT. It codes for CASSYSRGAGGNTIYF.